The clone carrying this T cell receptor (beta chain) was counted only a few times. Its antigen remains unknown. Germline assignment: CDR1 SGHRS and CDR2 YFSETQ. This CDR3 is 14 amino acids long. The germline V and J ends were trimmed by 0 bases and 7 bases, with 13 bases remaining between them. The data originate from a study of cytomegalovirus exposure and HLA in healthy donors. Study observations and caveats: The study designated around 150 TCR beta chains cytomegalovirus-associated. There were several of the most significant clusters that appeared linked to common viral pathogens in a later analysis.

The PCR employed 60 Vbeta primers together with 13 Jbeta primers. Sequenced by immunoSEQ multiplex PCR; TCRdb stores in-frame clones only, minus some. The sample yields roughly 100,000 clones, approximately 69% seen once. Source material: PBMCs. The sequence was obtained from a man under 40 in good health and CMV-seronegative. The rearrangement links TRBV5-1 to TRBJ2-5; unclear D gene. In nucleotides, the CDR3 is TGCGCCAGCAGCTTGGCCGAACGGCCGGGGACCCAGTACTTC. This translates into CASSLAERPGTQYF.